This T cell receptor beta chain was documented in a study of blood T cells in healthy people across ages. Then a second PCR, running roughly 7 to 11 cycles, was carried out with a sample-barcoded 5' primer and a J-beta primer mix. Researchers report that a template-switch adaptor with 12 random nucleotides tagged each cDNA molecule. TCRdb reprocessed the 5' RACE reads via MiXCR and lists one record per CDR3 protein. The sample contains 1.4 million to 1.5 million distinct CDR3 sequences, about 43% of which appear only once. In each sample, at least 6.5 million PBMCs were isolated. The CDR3 loop spans 16 amino acids. Germline CDR1 LGHNT, CDR2 FRNRAP.

The TCR sequence derives from a woman between 18 and 29 years old in good health. The sequenced sample consisted of blood. The rearrangement links TRBV12-5 to TRBJ2-1, with D perhaps being TRBD1 or TRBD2 (5 bases each). The DNA matches TRBJ2-7 better at its end, which makes the J call doubtful. CDR3 sequence reads: CASGLVRDLTYNEQYF. In nucleotides, the CDR3 is TGTGCTAGTGGTTTGGTAAGGGACCTCACCTACAATGAGCAGTACTTC.